The present TCR beta chain was sequenced within a study of cytomegalovirus exposure and HLA in healthy donors. A multiplex PCR was run with 60 Vbeta primers and 13 Jbeta primers. Only in-frame clones appear in the TCRdb table, and some are missing; sequencing was by immunoSEQ multiplex PCR. The table has 85,000 to 130,000 clones, around three quarters seen once; the top ten hold more than 3.5%. Trimming removed 4 bases at V and 7 bases at J, with 14 bases between. The CDR3 is made up of 14 amino acids. The germline V gene has CDR1 SGHRS and CDR2 YFSETQ. This sequence originates from a female donor in good health and CMV-seropositive. Sequenced material: PBMCs. The rearrangement joins TRBV5-1 to TRBJ1-4; the D gene is possibly TRBD1 (5 bases). The CDR3 DNA is TGCGCCAGCAGCCCGGTCGGGGGTGGTGAAAAACTGTTTTTT. Protein: CASSPVGGGEKLFF. The full variable domain, rest sourced from reference TRBV5-1 and TRBJ1-4, is KAGVTQTPRYLIKTRGQQVTLSCSPISGHRSVSWYQQTPGQGLQFLFEYFSETQRNKGNFPGRFSGRQFSNSRSEMNVSTLELGDSALYLCASSPVGGGEKLFFGSGTQLSVL.